The rows below give T cell receptor beta chains drawn from one sample of a study of early T cells in non-severe SARS-CoV-2 infection. TCRdb re-derived calls from the 5' RACE reads in MiXCR, one entry per CDR3 protein. This table has about 56,000 distinct CDR3 sequences, roughly 12% appearing once. The sequencing sample was made of whole blood. These receptors were obtained from an adult who was a healthcare worker with PCR-confirmed SARS-CoV-2 infection or an uninfected control (not recorded which). The CDR3 runs from the conserved cysteine through the conserved F or W.

V,CDR3
TRBV19,CASTQGGNYGYTF
TRBV11-3,CASSPPGSTEAFF
TRBV2,CAIPGKSSYEQYF
TRBV2,CASSERRGGQPQHF
TRBV5-1,CASSWGYEQYF
TRBV11-3,CASSGRLSSYEQYF
TRBV11-1,CASSPGERGVDEQFF
TRBV3-1,CASSLRTSAHQETQYF
TRBV5-6,CASSLGFENIQYF
TRBV20-1,CSARDGLYEQYF
TRBV29-1,CSVKPHGYTF
TRBV30,CAFKGGNTIYF